The source of this T cell receptor beta chain is a study of cytomegalovirus exposure and HLA in healthy donors. A remark on this clone: What it recognizes is unknown.

Study-wide results and limits: Compared with the roughly 700-donor mean, an Asian-associated ancestry cluster reportedly had fewer N-insertions, according to a later analysis. TCR beta sequences numbering around 15,000 were associated with HLA alleles at 0.05 false discovery rate in a later analysis.

Germline V gene sequence: CDR1 SGHVS, CDR2 FNYEAQ. CDR3 length: 15 residues. V was shortened by 4 bases and J by 4 bases, with 15 bases between the two germline ends. The PCR contained 60 Vbeta and 13 Jbeta primers. Here immunoSEQ multiplex PCR was the method, and the copy in TCRdb shows in-frame clones only, minus some. Its table lists around 140,000 clones. Those who donated were healthy bone marrow donors. The chain recombines TRBV7-6 with TRBJ2-3; D may be TRBD1 (6 bases). The sequence came from a woman in her thirties or forties in good health and CMV-seronegative. Sequencing used PBMCs. The DNA of the CDR3 is TGTGCCAGCAGCTCAAGTACAGGGTTATCAGATACGCAGTATTTT. Translated: CASSSSTGLSDTQYF.